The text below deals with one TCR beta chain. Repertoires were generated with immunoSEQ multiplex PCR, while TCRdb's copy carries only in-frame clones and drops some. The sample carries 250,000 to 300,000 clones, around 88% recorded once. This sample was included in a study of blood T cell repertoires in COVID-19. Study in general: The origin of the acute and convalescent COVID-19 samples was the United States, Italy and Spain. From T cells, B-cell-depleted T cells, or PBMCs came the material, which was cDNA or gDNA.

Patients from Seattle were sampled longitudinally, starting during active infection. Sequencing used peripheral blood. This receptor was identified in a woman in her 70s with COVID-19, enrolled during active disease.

The CDR3 coding sequence is TGTGCCAGCAGCTTAAAAAGGACACAAAGCAATCAGCCCCAGCATTTT. Encoded protein: CASSLKRTQSNQPQHF. The V call is TRBV7-3, the J call TRBJ1-5; weak D call: TRBD1 (5 bases). The V gene lost 1 base and the J gene lost 1 base, with 11 bases spanning the gap. This CDR3 contains 16 residues. Germline lookup yields CDR1 SGHTA and CDR2 FQGTGA.